This T cell receptor beta chain was profiled in a study of neurological immune-mediated disorders. There are 13 residues in the CDR3. Germline CDR1 and CDR2: MNHEY and SVGAGI. The output of every sequencing run, over 170 million TCR-beta sequences, came from 15-18 subjects. TCRdb passed the 5' RACE reads through MiXCR, listing each CDR3 protein once. Found here are tens of thousands of distinct CDR3 sequences, 10% of them singletons; the top ten hold 1.8%. Worth noting for this clonotype: The junction shows a germline mismatch at one end, possibly a read error.

The specimen sequenced was PBMCs. The chain links TRBV6-5 to TRBJ2-5, with D unclear. The TCR sequence derives from a man aged 35 to 55 in good health. The chain's CDR3 is CTSSGVVKETKYF. The CDR3, as DNA: TGTACCAGCAGTGGGGTCGTGAAAGAGACCAAGTACTTC.